This T cell receptor (beta chain) was identified in a study of shared clonotypes between healthy human individuals. Study results and caveats: Depth was large, yet rarefaction showed that sorted-subset sequencing was incomplete.

Data came from immunoSEQ multiplex PCR; TCRdb stores just in-frame clones and leaves some out. This sample yields nearly 2 million clones, of which about 95% are seen a single time; 1% to 1.5% belongs to the top ten. Germline loops: CDR1 SEHNR, CDR2 FQNEAQ (reference sequence). This CDR3 spans 14 amino acids. Trimming pared 5 bases from V and 3 bases from J, leaving 13 bases between. CD45RO-negative, CCR7-selected cells formed the naive CD8 fraction, which excluded terminally differentiated effector memory CD45RA+ cells. Comment on this clone: Antigen specificity is unknown.

The TCR was taken from a man aged 18 to 35 in good health. Sequences were obtained from naive CD8+ T cells sorted from blood. This chain links TRBV7-9 with TRBJ2-5, with D tentatively TRBD1 (6 bases). The CDR3 DNA is TGTGCCAGCAGCGGATGGGACACTAAAGAGACCCAGTACTTC. It specifies CASSGWDTKETQYF.